The source of this TCR beta chain is a study of blood T cell repertoires in COVID-19 (TCRdb year 2020). Turning to the overall study: Collaborator samples came from the United States, Italy and Spain and covered acute and convalescent phases of COVID-19. Samples were obtained from the ongoing ImmuneRACE study (first 160 participants) and from 1,200 or so subjects provided by 6 global collaborators. The material from the prospective study consisted of cDNA or gDNA derived from T cells, B-cell-depleted T cells, or PBMCs. The sample metadata nearly always contained a de-identified subject ID, COVID-19 status, age in years and sex. Where HLA class I and class II types were available, the types were taken from metadata supplied by the sample provider, not from assay-based typing. Subjects who had been exposed to COVID-19, were actively infected with it, or had recovered from it provided the deeply sampled blood TCRbeta repertoires that made up the dataset. The repertoires were released in a freely available public database meant as a resource for research on the immune response to SARS-CoV-2.

Paper-wide results and their limitations: Clinical and demographic metadata were provided uncurated, with the amount varying by source and participant.

Each collaborating institution followed its own protocols to collect whole blood in K2EDTA tubes. For TCRbeta analysis, collaborator samples were shipped as frozen whole blood, as isolated PBMCs, or as DNA extracted from either sample type. This clone was counted once. Its recognized antigen is unknown. Base qualities are not recorded, but no much larger clone differs from it by a single base. The CDR3 numbers 13 residues from cysteine through phenylalanine. Only CDR3 DNA remains: 39 bases, in frame from the first base. The junction shows trimming of 1 base on V and 3 bases on J, plus 7 bases between the germline ends. CDR1 and CDR2, looked up from the germline V gene, are SGHNT and YENEEA. TCRbeta CDR3 regions were amplified from genomic DNA by means of the immunoSEQ Assay, a bias-controlled multiplex PCR. For the original study's pipeline: Nucleated cell counts per sample were estimated from amplification of reference gene primers within the assay. To quantify the absolute abundance of each unique TCRbeta CDR3 rearrangement, sequence reads were collapsed and filtered. For each sample, productive Simpson clonality was calculated by taking the square root of Simpson's diversity index across productive rearrangements. Held by TCRdb, this immuneACCESS table contains in-frame sequences only and omits some clones. Under half of the omission traces to an unresolved V gene where checked; the cause of the rest is unknown. V and J calls and clone size follow that table, whereas D and trimming were derived from the DNA. Across this sample there are some 350,000 clones, with 70% to 90% seen only once. Under 3% of the sample is taken by the ten largest.

The chain joins TRBV11-3 to TRBJ2-7; the D segment could be TRBD2, given 5 matching bases. The receptor was isolated from a human donor in a cohort sampled during active COVID-19. Sequencing used peripheral blood. The DNA is as follows: TGTGCCAGCAGCTTAGGAGGGAACTACGAGCAGTACTTC. It translates as CASSLGGNYEQYF.